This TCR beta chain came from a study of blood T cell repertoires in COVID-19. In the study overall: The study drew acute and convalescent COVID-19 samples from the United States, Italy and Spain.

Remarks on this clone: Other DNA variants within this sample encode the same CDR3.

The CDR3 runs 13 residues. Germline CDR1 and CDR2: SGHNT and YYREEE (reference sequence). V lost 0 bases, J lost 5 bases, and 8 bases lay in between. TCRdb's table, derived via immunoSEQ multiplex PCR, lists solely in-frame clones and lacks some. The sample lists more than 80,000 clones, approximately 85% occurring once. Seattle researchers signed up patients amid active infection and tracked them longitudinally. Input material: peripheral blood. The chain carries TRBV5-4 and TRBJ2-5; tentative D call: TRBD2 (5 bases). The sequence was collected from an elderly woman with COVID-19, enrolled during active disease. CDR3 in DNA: TGTGCCAGCAGCTTGGGCCCGGGGGAGACCCAGTACTTC. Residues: CASSLGPGETQYF.